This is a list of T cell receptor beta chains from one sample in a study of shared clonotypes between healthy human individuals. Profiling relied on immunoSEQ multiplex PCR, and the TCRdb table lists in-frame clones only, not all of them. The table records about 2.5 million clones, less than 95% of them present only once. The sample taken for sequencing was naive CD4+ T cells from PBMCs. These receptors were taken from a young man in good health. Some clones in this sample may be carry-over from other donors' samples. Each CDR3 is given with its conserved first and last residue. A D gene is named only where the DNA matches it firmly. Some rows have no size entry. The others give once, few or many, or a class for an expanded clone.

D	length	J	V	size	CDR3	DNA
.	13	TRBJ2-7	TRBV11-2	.	CASSPLLSYEQYF	TGTGCCAGCAGCCCGCTACTCTCCTACGAGCAGTACTTC
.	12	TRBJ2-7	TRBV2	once	CASRVGQGEQYF	TGTGCCAGCAGGGTTGGGCAGGGCGAGCAGTACTTC
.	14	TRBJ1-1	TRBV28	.	CASSWRVGNTEAFF	TGTGCCAGCAGTTGGAGGGTGGGGAACACTGAAGCTTTCTTT
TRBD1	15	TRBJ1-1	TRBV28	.	CASSLGQGPYTEAFF	TGTGCCAGCAGTCTCGGACAGGGACCCTACACTGAAGCTTTCTTT
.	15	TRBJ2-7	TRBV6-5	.	CASSYRQGPSYEQYF	TGTGCCAGCAGTTACCGCCAGGGTCCCTCCTACGAGCAGTACTTC
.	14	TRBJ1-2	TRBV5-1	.	CASSLGAANYGYTF	TGCGCCAGCAGCTTGGGGGCTGCTAACTATGGCTACACCTTC
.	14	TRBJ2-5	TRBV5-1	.	CASSVTTGQETQYF	TGCGCCAGCAGCGTGACCACAGGTCAAGAGACCCAGTACTTC
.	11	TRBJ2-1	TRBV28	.	CASSSNRGEFF	TGTGCCAGCAGTTCAAACCGGGGAGAGTTCTTC
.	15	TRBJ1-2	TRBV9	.	CASSGTGGSVYGYTF	TGTGCCAGCAGCGGGACCGGCGGTTCGGTCTATGGCTACACCTTC
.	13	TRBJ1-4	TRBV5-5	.	CASSLRTGEKLFF	TGTGCCAGCAGCTTGAGGACGGGTGAAAAACTGTTTTTT
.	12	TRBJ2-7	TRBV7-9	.	CASSGNADEQYF	TGTGCCAGCAGCGGGAATGCTGACGAGCAGTACTTC
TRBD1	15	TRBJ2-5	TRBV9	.	CASSDDRGPGETQYF	TGTGCCAGCAGCGACGACAGGGGGCCAGGGGAGACCCAGTACTTC
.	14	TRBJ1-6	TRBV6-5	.	CASSSGPNNSPLHF	TGTGCCAGCAGTTCAGGGCCGAATAATTCACCCCTCCACTTT
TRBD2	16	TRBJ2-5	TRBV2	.	CASSQGLAGSRETQYF	TGTGCCAGCAGTCAAGGACTAGCGGGATCTCGGGAGACCCAGTACTTC
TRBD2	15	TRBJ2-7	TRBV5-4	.	CASSLVASGINEQYF	TGTGCCAGCAGCCTTGTGGCTAGCGGGATAAACGAGCAGTACTTC
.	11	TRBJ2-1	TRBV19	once	CASSTYNGQFF	TGTGCCAGTAGTACCTACAATGGGCAGTTCTTC
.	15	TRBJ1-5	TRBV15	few	CATSRVGGDNQPQHF	TGTGCCACCAGCAGAGTCGGCGGTGATAATCAGCCCCAGCATTTT
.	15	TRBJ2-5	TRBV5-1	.	CASSLLTRSTETQYF	TGCGCCAGCAGCCTACTGACTAGATCTACGGAGACCCAGTACTTC
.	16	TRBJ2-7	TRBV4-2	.	CASSQDVLAVWGEQYF	TGTGCCAGCAGCCAAGATGTGCTAGCCGTCTGGGGGGAGCAGTACTTC
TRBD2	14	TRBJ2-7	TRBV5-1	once	CASSLGGGGYEQYF	TGCGCCAGCAGCTTGGGGGGGGGAGGGTACGAGCAGTACTTC